This is a list of T cell receptor beta chains from one sample in a study of T cell responses to AZD1222 COVID-19 vaccine. Sequencing was performed with immunoSEQ multiplex PCR; in TCRdb, only in-frame clones are kept and a portion is missing. The sample holds around 70,000 clones, approximately 90% seen once. The material sequenced was peripheral blood, taken 28 days after the second AZD1222 dose. These receptors came from an adult who received the AZD1222 COVID-19 vaccine. Each CDR3 is given with its conserved first and last residue. Fields, in order: V gene, D gene, J gene, clone size, CDR3 protein, CDR3 DNA. The D gene is left open where the match is weak. Not all rows give a size; the values are once, few, many and, for expanded clones, a class.

TRBV19	-	TRBJ1-1	-	CASSFTEYTEAFF	TGTGCCAGTAGTTTTACCGAGTACACTGAAGCTTTCTTT
TRBV3-1/TRBV3-2	TRBD2	TRBJ2-2	-	CASSLWGGRTGELFF	TGTGCCAGCAGCCTATGGGGAGGGCGCACCGGGGAGCTGTTTTTT
TRBV18	TRBD1	TRBJ2-2	-	CASSPPGQWNTGELFF	TGTGCCAGCTCACCACCGGGACAGTGGAACACCGGGGAGCTGTTTTTT
TRBV7-3	-	TRBJ2-2	-	CASSLAPTGELFF	TGTGCCAGCAGCTTAGCTCCCACCGGGGAGCTGTTTTTT
TRBV7-2	TRBD1	TRBJ2-3	-	CASSLTGGRTDTQYF	TGTGCCAGCAGCTTGACAGGGGGACGCACAGATACGCAGTATTTT
TRBV12-3/TRBV12-4	-	TRBJ2-2	-	CASSHTGELFF	TGTGCCAGCAGTCATACCGGGGAGCTGTTTTTT
TRBV6-2/TRBV6-3	TRBD1	TRBJ1-3	-	CASSYPSTGGDGNTIYF	TGTGCCAGCAGTTACCCATCTACAGGGGGAGATGGAAACACCATATATTTT
TRBV11-3	-	TRBJ2-6	-	CASSLGLEGANVLTF	TGTGCCAGCAGCCTTGGGCTCGAGGGGGCCAACGTCCTGACTTTC
TRBV3-1/TRBV3-2	TRBD2	TRBJ2-7	once	CASSQASGSYEQYF	TGTGCCAGCAGCCAAGCCAGCGGGAGCTACGAGCAGTACTTC
TRBV2	TRBD2	TRBJ2-3	-	CASSDNPAGGWYF	TGTGCCAGCAGTGACAATCCAGCGGGAGGATGGTATTTT
TRBV7-2	-	TRBJ1-5	-	CASSPRGVNSNQPQHF	TGTGCCAGCAGCCCGCGCGGGGTCAATAGCAATCAGCCCCAGCATTTT
TRBV11-2	-	TRBJ2-3	few	CASSLPSEGDTQYF	TGTGCCAGCAGCTTACCGAGCGAGGGAGATACGCAGTATTTT
TRBV7-2	TRBD2	TRBJ2-1	-	CASSLVATGGYNEQFF	TGTGCCAGCAGCTTAGTCGCAACGGGAGGGTACAATGAGCAGTTCTTC
TRBV5-1	TRBD2	TRBJ2-1	-	CASSLVRAGGNNEQFF	TGCGCCAGCAGCTTGGTGAGAGCGGGAGGGAACAATGAGCAGTTCTTC
TRBV7-2	TRBD1	TRBJ1-1	-	CASSLSRGTEAFF	TGTGCCAGCAGCTTATCCAGGGGGACTGAAGCTTTCTTT
TRBV7-3	-	TRBJ2-7	few	CASSHGTYPYEQYF	TGTGCCAGCAGCCACGGGACTTACCCCTACGAGCAGTACTTC
TRBV6-5	-	TRBJ1-5	once	CASSYPLSNSNQPQHF	TGTGCCAGCAGTTACCCCCTGTCGAATAGCAATCAGCCCCAGCATTTT
TRBV13	TRBD1	TRBJ1-6	-	CASRTPGQVNNSPLHF	TGTGCCAGCAGGACACCGGGACAGGTAAATAATTCACCCCTCCACTTT
TRBV29-1	-	TRBJ1-1	-	CSASTGRDTEAFF	TGCAGCGCATCCACAGGGCGTGACACTGAAGCTTTCTTT
TRBV19	-	TRBJ2-5	-	CASSSGETQYF	TGTGCCAGTAGTTCGGGGGAGACCCAGTACTTC
TRBV18	TRBD1	TRBJ1-1	-	CASSGTGIEAFF	TGTGCCAGCTCGGGGACAGGGATCGAGGCTTTCTTT
TRBV9	-	TRBJ2-7	-	CASSPLGSGEQYF	TGTGCCAGCAGCCCGTTGGGGTCAGGTGAGCAGTACTTC
TRBV5-5	TRBD2	TRBJ2-5	once	CASSLAGLGQETQYF	TGTGCCAGCAGCTTGGCAGGACTAGGGCAAGAGACCCAGTACTTC
TRBV10-3	-	TRBJ1-1	-	CAISESAAEAFF	TGTGCCATCAGTGAGTCGGCGGCTGAAGCTTTCTTT
TRBV25-1	-	TRBJ2-3	-	CASSILGDTQYF	TGTGCCAGCTCGATACTCGGAGATACGCAGTATTTT
TRBV10-3	-	TRBJ1-6	few	CAISEEVGGAGVSPLHF	TGTGCCATCAGTGAGGAGGTGGGGGGCGCGGGGGTATCACCCCTCCACTTT
TRBV6-1	TRBD1	TRBJ2-7	-	CASSEAKAGGLYEQYF	TGTGCCAGCAGTGAAGCGAAGGCAGGGGGCCTCTACGAGCAGTACTTC
TRBV18	-	TRBJ2-7	-	CASSPRDFYEQYF	TGTGCCAGCTCACCACGGGACTTCTACGAGCAGTACTTC
TRBV7-8	-	TRBJ2-1	-	CASSVASSSYNEQFF	TGTGCCAGCAGCGTAGCGAGTAGCTCCTACAATGAGCAGTTCTTC
TRBV6-5	-	TRBJ1-6	-	CASSTGFSYNSPLHF	TGTGCCAGCAGTACAGGTTTCTCCTATAATTCACCCCTCCACTTT
TRBV29-1	TRBD2	TRBJ2-3	-	CSATSGSSLRGTDTQYF	TGCAGCGCTACTAGCGGGAGTTCCCTTAGGGGCACAGATACGCAGTATTTT
TRBV7-9	TRBD2	TRBJ2-1	-	CASSHTQSLSGGSYNEQFF	TGTGCCAGCAGCCATACTCAATCACTTAGCGGGGGCTCCTACAATGAGCAGTTCTTC
TRBV7-3	TRBD2	TRBJ2-7	-	CASSPLAGGIYEQYF	TGTGCCAGCAGCCCACTAGCGGGAGGAATCTACGAGCAGTACTTC